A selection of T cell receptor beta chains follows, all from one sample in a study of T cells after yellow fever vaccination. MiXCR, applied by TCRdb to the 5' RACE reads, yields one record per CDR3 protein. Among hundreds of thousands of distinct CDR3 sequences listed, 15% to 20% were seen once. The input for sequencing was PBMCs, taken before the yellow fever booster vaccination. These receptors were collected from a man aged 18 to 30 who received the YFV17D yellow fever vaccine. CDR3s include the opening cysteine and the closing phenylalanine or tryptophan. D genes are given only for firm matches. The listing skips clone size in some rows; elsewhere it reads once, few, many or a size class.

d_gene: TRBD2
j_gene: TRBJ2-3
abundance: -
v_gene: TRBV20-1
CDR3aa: CSARALAAAGDTQYF
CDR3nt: TGCAGTGCTAGAGCACTAGCGGCTGCCGGAGATACGCAGTATTTT

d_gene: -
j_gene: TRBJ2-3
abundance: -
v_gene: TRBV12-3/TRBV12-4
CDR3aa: CASSRDTDTDTQYF
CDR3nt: TGTGCCAGCAGCCGGGACACAGACACAGATACGCAGTATTTT

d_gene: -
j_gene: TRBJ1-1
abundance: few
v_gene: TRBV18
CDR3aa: CASSQPNTEAFF
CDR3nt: TGTGCCAGCTCACAACCGAACACTGAAGCTTTCTTT

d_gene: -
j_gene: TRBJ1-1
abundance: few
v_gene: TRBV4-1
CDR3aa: CASRQTEGGNTEAFF
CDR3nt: TGCGCCAGCAGACAGACAGAAGGAGGAAACACTGAAGCTTTCTTT

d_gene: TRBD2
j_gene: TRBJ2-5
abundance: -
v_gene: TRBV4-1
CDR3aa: CARPRGGGKKTQYF
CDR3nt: TGCGCCAGACCCCGGGGGGGGGGCAAGAAGACCCAGTACTTC

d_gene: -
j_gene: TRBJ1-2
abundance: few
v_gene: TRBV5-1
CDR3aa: CASSLAGNDYGYTF
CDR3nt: TGCGCCAGCAGCTTGGCCGGCAACGACTATGGCTACACCTTC

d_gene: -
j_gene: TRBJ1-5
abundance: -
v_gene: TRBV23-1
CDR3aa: CACSQRTVYSNQPQHF
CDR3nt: TGCGCCTGCAGTCAGAGGACGGTATATAGCAATCAGCCCCAGCATTTT

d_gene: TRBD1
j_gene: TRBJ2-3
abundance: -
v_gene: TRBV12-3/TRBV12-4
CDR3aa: CASAVTGQGQDTQYF
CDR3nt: TGTGCCAGCGCCGTGACGGGACAGGGCCAGGATACGCAGTATTTT

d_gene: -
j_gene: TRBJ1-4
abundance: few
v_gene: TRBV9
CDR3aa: CASTGPDGEKLFF
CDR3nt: TGTGCCAGCACCGGACCCGATGGGGAAAAACTGTTTTTT

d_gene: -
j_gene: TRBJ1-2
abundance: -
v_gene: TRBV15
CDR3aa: CATSRDRGGYGYTF
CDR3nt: TGTGCCACCAGCAGAGATCGCGGCGGCTATGGCTACACCTTC

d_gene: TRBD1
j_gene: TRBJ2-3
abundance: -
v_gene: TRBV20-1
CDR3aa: CSARDPGQGADTQYF
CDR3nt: TGCAGTGCTAGAGATCCGGGACAGGGCGCAGATACGCAGTATTTT

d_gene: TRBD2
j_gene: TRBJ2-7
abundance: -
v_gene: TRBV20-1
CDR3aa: CSARDWASGASYEQYF
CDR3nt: TGCAGTGCTAGAGATTGGGCTAGCGGGGCCTCCTACGAGCAGTACTTC

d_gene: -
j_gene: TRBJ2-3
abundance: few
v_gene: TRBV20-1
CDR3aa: CSARDYPRGTDTQYF
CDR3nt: TGCAGTGCTAGAGATTACCCGCGCGGCACAGATACGCAGTATTTT

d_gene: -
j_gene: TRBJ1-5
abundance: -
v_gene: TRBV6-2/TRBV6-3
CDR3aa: CATRPPGNNQPQHF
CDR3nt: TGTGCCACCCGCCCCCCGGGGAACAATCAGCCCCAGCATTTT

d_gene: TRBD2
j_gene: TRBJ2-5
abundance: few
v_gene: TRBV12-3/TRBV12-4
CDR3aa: CASSFPPSGETQYF
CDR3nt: TGTGCCAGCAGTTTCCCTCCTAGCGGGGAGACCCAGTACTTC

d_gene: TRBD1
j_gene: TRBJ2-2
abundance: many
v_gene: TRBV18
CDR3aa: CASSRDRDTGELFF
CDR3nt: TGTGCCAGCTCACGGGACAGAGATACCGGGGAGCTGTTTTTT

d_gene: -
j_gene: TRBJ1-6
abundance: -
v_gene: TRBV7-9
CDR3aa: CASTLLRDSPLHF
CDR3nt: TGTGCCAGCACCTTACTCAGGGATTCACCCCTCCACTTT

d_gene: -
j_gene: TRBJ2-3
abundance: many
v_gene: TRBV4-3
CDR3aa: CASSQDVLAGTDTQYF
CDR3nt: TGCGCCAGCAGCCAAGATGTTTTAGCGGGCACAGATACGCAGTATTTT

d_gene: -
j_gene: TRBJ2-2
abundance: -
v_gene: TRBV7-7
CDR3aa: CASSLGGYATGELFF
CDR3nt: TGTGCCAGCAGCTTAGGGGGTTACGCCACCGGGGAGCTGTTTTTT

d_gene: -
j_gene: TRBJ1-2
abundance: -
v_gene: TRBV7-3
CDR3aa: CASSLNGIRGYTF
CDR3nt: TGTGCCAGCAGCTTAAACGGGATCCGGGGCTACACCTTC

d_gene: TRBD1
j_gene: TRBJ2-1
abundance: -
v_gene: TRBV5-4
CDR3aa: CASSTGQGASLPTREQFF
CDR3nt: TGTGCCAGCAGTACGGGACAGGGGGCGTCCCTTCCTACCCGGGAGCAGTTCTTC

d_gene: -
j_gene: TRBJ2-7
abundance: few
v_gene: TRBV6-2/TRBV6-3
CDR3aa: CASRTGYEQYF
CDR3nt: TGTGCCAGCAGGACAGGCTACGAGCAGTACTTC

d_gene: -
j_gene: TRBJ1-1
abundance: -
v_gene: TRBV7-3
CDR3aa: CASSLYSHTEAFF
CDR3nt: TGTGCCAGCAGCTTATACAGCCACACTGAAGCTTTCTTT

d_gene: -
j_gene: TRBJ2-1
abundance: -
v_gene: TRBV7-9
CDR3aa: CASNPPSGTHSTQFF
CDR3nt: TGTGCCAGCAACCCCCCGAGTGGGACCCACAGTACGCAGTTCTTC

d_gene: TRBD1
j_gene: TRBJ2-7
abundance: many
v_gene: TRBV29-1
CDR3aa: CSVGETGEAYEQYF
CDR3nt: TGCAGCGTTGGAGAGACAGGGGAGGCCTACGAGCAGTACTTC

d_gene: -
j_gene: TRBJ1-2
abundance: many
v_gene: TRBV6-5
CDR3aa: CASSYRGASSNYGYTF
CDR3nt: TGTGCCAGCAGTTACCGAGGAGCCAGTTCTAACTATGGCTACACCTTC

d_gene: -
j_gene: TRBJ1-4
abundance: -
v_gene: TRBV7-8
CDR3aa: CASSLDPNEKLFF
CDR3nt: TGTGCCAGCAGCTTAGACCCTAATGAAAAACTGTTTTTT

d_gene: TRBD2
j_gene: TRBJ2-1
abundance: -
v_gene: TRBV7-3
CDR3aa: CASKLAGAYNEQFF
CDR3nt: TGTGCCAGCAAACTAGCGGGGGCTTACAATGAGCAGTTCTTC

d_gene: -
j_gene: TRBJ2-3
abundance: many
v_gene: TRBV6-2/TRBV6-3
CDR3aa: CASSHTGRAQYF
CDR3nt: TGTGCCAGCAGCCATACAGGGAGGGCGCAGTATTTT

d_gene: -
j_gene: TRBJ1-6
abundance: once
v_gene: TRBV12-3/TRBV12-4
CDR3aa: CASGRADSPLHF
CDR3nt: TGTGCCAGCGGGCGGGCGGATTCACCCCTCCACTTT

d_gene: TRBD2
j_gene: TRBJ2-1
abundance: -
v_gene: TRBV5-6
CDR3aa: CASSLAGLASDEQFF
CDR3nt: TGTGCCAGCAGCTTGGCCGGACTAGCGTCGGATGAGCAGTTCTTC

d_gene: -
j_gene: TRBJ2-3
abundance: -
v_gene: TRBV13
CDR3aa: CASSYGPGIDTQYF
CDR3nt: TGTGCCAGCAGTTACGGCCCGGGGATCGATACGCAGTATTTT

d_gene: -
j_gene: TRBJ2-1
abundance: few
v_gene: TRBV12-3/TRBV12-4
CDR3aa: CASTPPSPTYNEQFF
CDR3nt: TGTGCCAGCACCCCCCCCAGCCCGACCTACAATGAGCAGTTCTTC

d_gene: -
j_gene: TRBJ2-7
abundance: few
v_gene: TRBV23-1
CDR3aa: CASNLEEQYF
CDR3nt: TGCGCCAGCAACCTGGAGGAGCAGTACTTC

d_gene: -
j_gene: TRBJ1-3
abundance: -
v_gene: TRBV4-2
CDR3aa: CASSQGHQWVEDSGNTIYF
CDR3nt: TGTGCCAGCAGCCAAGGGCATCAATGGGTTGAAGACTCTGGAAACACCATATATTTT

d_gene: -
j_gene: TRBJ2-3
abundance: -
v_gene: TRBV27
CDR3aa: CASSTLGTPRDTQYF
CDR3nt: TGTGCCAGCAGTACCCTCGGGACTCCCAGAGATACGCAGTATTTT

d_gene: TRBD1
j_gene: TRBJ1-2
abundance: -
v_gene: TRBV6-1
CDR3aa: CASSESGGSGYTF
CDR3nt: TGTGCCAGCAGTGAATCAGGGGGAAGTGGCTACACCTTC

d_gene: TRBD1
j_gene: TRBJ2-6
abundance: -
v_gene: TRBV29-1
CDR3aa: CSVIQGAPTGANVLTF
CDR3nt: TGCAGCGTTATACAGGGGGCGCCGACTGGGGCCAACGTCCTGACTTTC

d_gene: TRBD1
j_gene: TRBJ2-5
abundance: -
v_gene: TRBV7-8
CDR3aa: CASSRTRTGVNQETQYF
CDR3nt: TGTGCCAGCAGCCGCACCCGGACAGGGGTGAACCAAGAGACCCAGTACTTC

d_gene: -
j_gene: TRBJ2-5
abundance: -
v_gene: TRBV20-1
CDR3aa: CSARDYRGPAETQYF
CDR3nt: TGCAGTGCTAGAGATTACCGGGGGCCCGCAGAGACCCAGTACTTC

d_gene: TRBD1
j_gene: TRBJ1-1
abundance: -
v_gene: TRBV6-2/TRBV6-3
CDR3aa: CASSYRRGLNTEAFF
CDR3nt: TGTGCCAGCAGTTATCGTAGGGGGCTGAACACTGAAGCTTTCTTT

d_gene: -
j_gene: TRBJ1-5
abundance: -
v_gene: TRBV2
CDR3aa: CASRGGGNSNQPQHF
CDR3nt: TGTGCCAGCAGGGGCGGGGGCAATAGCAATCAGCCCCAGCATTTT

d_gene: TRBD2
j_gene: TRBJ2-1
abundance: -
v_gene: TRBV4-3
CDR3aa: CASSQDRAASGGYQFF
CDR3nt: TGCGCCAGCAGCCAAGATAGGGCTGCTAGCGGGGGATACCAGTTCTTC

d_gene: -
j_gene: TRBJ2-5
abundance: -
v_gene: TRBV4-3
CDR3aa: CASSQEGVSPQETQYF
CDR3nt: TGCGCCAGCAGCCAAGAGGGGGTCAGTCCACAAGAGACCCAGTACTTC

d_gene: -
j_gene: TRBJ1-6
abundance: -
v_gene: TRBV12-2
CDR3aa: CASRRDSTAPLHF
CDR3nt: TGTGCAAGTCGCCGGGACTCAACGGCACCCCTCCACTTT

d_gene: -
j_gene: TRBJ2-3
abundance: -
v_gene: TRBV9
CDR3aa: CASSVSVVDTQYF
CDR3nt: TGTGCCAGCAGCGTTTCTGTCGTGGATACGCAGTATTTT